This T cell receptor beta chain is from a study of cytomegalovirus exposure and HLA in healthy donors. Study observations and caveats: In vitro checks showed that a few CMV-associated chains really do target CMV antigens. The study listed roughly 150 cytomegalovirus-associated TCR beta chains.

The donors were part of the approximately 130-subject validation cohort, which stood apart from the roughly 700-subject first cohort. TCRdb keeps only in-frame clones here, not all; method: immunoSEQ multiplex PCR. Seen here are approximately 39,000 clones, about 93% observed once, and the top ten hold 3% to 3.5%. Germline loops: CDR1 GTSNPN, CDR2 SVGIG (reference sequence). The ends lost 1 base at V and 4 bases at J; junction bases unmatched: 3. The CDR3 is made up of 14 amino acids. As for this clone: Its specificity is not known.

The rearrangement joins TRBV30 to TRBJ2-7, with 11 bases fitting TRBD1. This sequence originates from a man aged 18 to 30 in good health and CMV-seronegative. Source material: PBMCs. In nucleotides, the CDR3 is TGTGCCTGGAGTGGGGACAGGGGGATATACGAGCAGTACTTC. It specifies CAWSGDRGIYEQYF.